The T cell receptor (beta chain) under discussion was sequenced for a study of T cell responses to AZD1222 COVID-19 vaccine (dated by TCRdb to the early 2020s). For the study in its entirety: AZD1222 recipients with second doses at about 4 weeks or about 12 weeks were pooled, because spike-specific TCR depth and breadth did not differ between schedules. Trial participants were enrolled by age into 18-55, 56-69 and 70-plus year subgroups, with roughly 160, 29 and 62 TCR-sequenced participants respectively. TCR sequencing covered fewer than 250 trial participants: around 210 given two doses of AZD1222 and about 26 given two doses of MenACWY control vaccine. On the study overall, not on this receptor specifically: Conclusions about previously exposed vaccinees were limited because only a handful of AZD1222 recipients were SARS-CoV-2 seropositive at baseline. Because no day 14 peak-response samples were available, repertoires were characterized only after the peak T cell response. A significant rise in spike-specific TCR breadth and depth was observed after two AZD1222 doses relative to day 0 and relative to MenACWY recipients. Participants were mostly white British, with more females than males. The authors suggested clonal diversity may have been underestimated. The whole spike protein was spanned by vaccine-associated CD4 TCRs, and dominant responses were seen in regions 160-218 and 743-854. Reportedly, close to half of the unique spike-specific TCRs recognized epitopes lying outside the regions that are mutated in the B.1.351 and B.1.1.7 variants. In the small 56-69-year group, the increase in depth fell short of significance, most likely because of low power.

V loses 4 bases, J loses 0 bases, and the germline ends lie 9 bases apart. Looking up the germline V gene yields CDR1 SNHLY and CDR2 FYNNEI. There are 14 amino acids in the CDR3, from cysteine to phenylalanine inclusive. The entry retains the CDR3 DNA only, 42 bases that are in frame from base 1. On this clone itself: The antigen it binds to is not known. No base quality values were provided; no much bigger clone lies one nucleotide off.

Sample time point, as interpreted from the label and publication: baseline before first vaccination. Vaccinee samples came from UK trials COV001 and COV002, including a single-blind randomized controlled phase 2/3 trial of AZD1222 (ChAdOx1 nCoV-19) in healthy adults. For TCRbeta chain sequencing, PBMC samples from trial participants were taken at day 0 and at day 28 after the second dose. The CDR3 regions of human TCRbeta chains were analyzed by immunosequencing. The paper's data handling went like this. Repertoire TCRs were checked for matches against a reference library of SARS-CoV-2-specific TCRs that had been generated using the MIRA antigen-specificity platform. Breadth was defined as the fraction of unique TCRs that were SARS-CoV-2-associated. Depth was defined as the fraction of total T cells that were SARS-CoV-2-associated. Using the MIRA data, each spike-specific TCR was mapped to the spike region that the TCR reacts to and placed in a CD4 or CD8 class. Log10-transformed breadth and depth values were compared by one-way ANOVA with Sidak's multiple comparisons tests. TCRdb took over this immuneACCESS table, retaining in-frame rearrangements with V and J assigned. Such tables are incomplete; in checked studies, under half of the missing clones stem from an unresolved V gene, and the remainder is unexplained. Clone size and the V and J calls come from that table; the DNA yielded D and trimming. This sample lists roughly 140,000 clones; around 91% were detected once. Approximately 5.3% of the sample lies in the top ten.

The material sequenced was peripheral blood, taken on day 0 of AZD1222 vaccination. The chain was built from TRBV2 and TRBJ1-1; no D gene can be assigned with confidence. The clonotype originates from an adult in good health. The CDR3 in this case is CASSGLLLNTEAFF. DNA sequence: TGTGCCAGCAGTGGTCTTCTATTGAACACTGAAGCTTTCTTT.